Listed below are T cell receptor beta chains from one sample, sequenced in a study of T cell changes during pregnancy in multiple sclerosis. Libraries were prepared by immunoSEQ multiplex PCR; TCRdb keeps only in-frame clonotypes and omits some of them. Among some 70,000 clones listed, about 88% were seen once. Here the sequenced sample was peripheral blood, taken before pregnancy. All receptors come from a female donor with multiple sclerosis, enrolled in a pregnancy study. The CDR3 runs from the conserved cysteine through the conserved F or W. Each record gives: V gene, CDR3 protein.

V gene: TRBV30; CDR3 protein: CAWITYSGNTIYF
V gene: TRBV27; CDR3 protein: CASSRQGANEREKLFF
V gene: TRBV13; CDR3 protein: CASSTPQGLYGYTF
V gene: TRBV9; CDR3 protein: CASSGGQGATGELFF
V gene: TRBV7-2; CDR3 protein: CASSRNSGGSTQQYF
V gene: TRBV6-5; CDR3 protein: CASSYLRTGWLFF
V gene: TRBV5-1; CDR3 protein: CASSPGTGGDGTEAFF
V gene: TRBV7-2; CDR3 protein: CASSLGVSVLAKNIQYF
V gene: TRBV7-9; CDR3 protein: CASSLATVNTIYF
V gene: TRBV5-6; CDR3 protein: CASSLRGGQGSDTQYF
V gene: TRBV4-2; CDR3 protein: CASSQGLAWVGGELFF
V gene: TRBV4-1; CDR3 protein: CASSQDQGGNQPQHF
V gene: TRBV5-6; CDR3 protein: CASSFGLVWYEQYF
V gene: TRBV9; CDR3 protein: CASSGRGDPRSHGYTF
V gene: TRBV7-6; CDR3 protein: CASSQLQYQETQYF
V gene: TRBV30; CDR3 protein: CAWSVSEDQPQHF
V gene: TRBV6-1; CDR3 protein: CASEVNYGYTF
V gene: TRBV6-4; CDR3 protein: CASSDSSGGANEQFF
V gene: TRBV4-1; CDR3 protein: CASSQDWGGEAFF
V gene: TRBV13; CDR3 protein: CASSHLMGGRGEQYF
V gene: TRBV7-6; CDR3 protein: CASSLESGRGQFGYTF
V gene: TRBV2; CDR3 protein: CASSEPGEANQPQHF
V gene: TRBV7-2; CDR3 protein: CASSQANSNQPQHF
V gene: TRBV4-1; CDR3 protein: CASSQGGLANEQYF
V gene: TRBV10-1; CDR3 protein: CASSEFSAGGWHEQYF